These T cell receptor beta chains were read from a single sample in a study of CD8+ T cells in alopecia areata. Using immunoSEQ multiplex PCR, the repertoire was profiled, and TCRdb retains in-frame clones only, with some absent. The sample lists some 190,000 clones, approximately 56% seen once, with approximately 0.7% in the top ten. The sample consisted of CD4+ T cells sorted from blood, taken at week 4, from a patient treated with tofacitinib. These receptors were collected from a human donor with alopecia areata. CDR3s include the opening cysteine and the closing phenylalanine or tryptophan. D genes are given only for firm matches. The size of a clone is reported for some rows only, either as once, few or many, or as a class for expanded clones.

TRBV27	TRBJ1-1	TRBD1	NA	CASRYGTGRTTEAFF	TGTGCCAGCAGATACGGGACAGGGAGGACCACTGAAGCTTTCTTT
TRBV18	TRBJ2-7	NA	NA	CASSIGEGRTYEQYF	TGTGCCAGCTCAATTGGAGAGGGTCGGACCTACGAGCAGTACTTC
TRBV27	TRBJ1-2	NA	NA	CATSIGGNYGYTF	TGTGCCACTTCGATTGGGGGAAACTATGGCTACACCTTC
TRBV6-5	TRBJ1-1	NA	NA	CASSSPGRGTEAFF	TGTGCCAGCAGCTCCCCAGGGCGCGGGACTGAAGCTTTCTTT
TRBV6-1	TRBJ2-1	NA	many	CASSETRSYNEQFF	TGTGCCAGCAGTGAGACCCGCTCCTACAATGAGCAGTTCTTC
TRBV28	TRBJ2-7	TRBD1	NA	CASSTPGTGHYEQYF	TGTGCCAGCAGTACCCCCGGGACAGGGCACTACGAGCAGTACTTC
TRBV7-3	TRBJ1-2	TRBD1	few	CASSKTGGDGYTF	TGTGCCAGCAGCAAGACAGGGGGCGATGGCTACACCTTC
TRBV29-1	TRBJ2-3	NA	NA	CSVVPGLHTDTQYF	TGCAGCGTAGTCCCGGGACTCCACACAGATACGCAGTATTTT
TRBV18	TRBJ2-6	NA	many	CASPRDSGANVLTF	TGTGCCAGCCCCAGGGATTCTGGGGCCAACGTCCTGACTTTC
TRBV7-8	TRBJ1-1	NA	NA	CASSLGQGVNTEAFF	TGTGCCAGCAGCTTAGGCCAGGGCGTAAACACTGAAGCTTTCTTT
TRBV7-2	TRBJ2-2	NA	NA	CASSLDRVGELFF	TGTGCCAGCAGCTTAGATAGGGTCGGGGAGCTGTTTTTT
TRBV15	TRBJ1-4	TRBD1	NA	CATSRQGATNEKLFF	TGTGCCACCAGCAGACAGGGGGCAACTAATGAAAAACTGTTTTTT
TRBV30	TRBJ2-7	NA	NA	CAWSVQGYEQYF	TGTGCCTGGAGTGTACAGGGCTACGAGCAGTACTTC
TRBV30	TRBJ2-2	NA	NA	CAWSLPSITGELFF	TGTGCCTGGAGTTTGCCCTCCATCACCGGGGAGCTGTTTTTT
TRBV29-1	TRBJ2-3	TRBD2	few	CSVEGTSGSTDTQYF	TGCAGCGTTGAAGGGACTAGCGGGAGCACAGATACGCAGTATTTT
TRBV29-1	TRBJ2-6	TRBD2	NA	CSVVTPGGGANVLTF	TGCAGCGTTGTGACACCGGGGGGTGGGGCCAACGTCCTGACTTTC
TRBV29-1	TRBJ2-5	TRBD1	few	CSVEGGPGGSRRGTQYF	TGCAGCGTTGAAGGGGGGCCAGGGGGCTCCCGCCGAGGGACCCAGTACTTC
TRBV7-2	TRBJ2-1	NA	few	CASSPDLSSYNEQFF	TGTGCCAGCAGTCCCGACCTAAGCTCCTACAATGAGCAGTTCTTC
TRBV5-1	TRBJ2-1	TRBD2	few	CASSPGGQNEQFF	TGCGCCAGCAGTCCGGGAGGGCAAAATGAGCAGTTCTTC
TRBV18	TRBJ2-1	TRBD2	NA	CASSPPSGRYHEQFF	TGTGCCAGCTCACCTCCTAGCGGGAGATATCATGAGCAGTTCTTC
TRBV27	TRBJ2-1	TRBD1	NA	CASSLVGQGSYHEQFF	TGTGCCAGCAGTTTAGTGGGACAGGGTTCTTACCATGAGCAGTTCTTC
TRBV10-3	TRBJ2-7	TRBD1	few	CAIKPGQATYEQYF	TGTGCCATCAAGCCCGGACAGGCGACCTACGAGCAGTACTTC
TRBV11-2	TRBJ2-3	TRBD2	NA	CASSPMGLAGPTDTQYF	TGTGCCAGCAGCCCTATGGGACTAGCGGGACCCACAGATACGCAGTATTTT
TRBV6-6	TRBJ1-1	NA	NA	CASSYGRGTEAFF	TGTGCCAGCAGTTACGGCAGGGGAACTGAAGCTTTCTTT
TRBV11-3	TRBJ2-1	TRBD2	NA	CASSSAGTSQFF	TGTGCCAGCAGCTCGGCCGGGACTAGTCAGTTCTTC
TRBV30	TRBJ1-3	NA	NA	CAANSGQPGNTIYF	TGTGCCGCTAATAGTGGGCAACCTGGAAACACCATATATTTT
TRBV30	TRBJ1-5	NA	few	CAWSVRGDQPQHF	TGTGCCTGGAGTGTACGAGGGGATCAGCCCCAGCATTTT
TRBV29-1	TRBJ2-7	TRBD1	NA	CSTRDSGTYEQYF	TGCAGCACCCGGGACAGTGGGACCTACGAGCAGTACTTC
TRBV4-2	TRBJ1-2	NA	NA	CASSQEGRYGYTF	TGTGCCAGCAGCCAAGAGGGCCGCTATGGCTACACCTTC